This T cell receptor beta chain originates from a study of blood T cell repertoires in COVID-19. The CDR3 spans 15 residues. V lost 2 bases, J lost 5 bases, and 13 bases lay in between. Germline loops: CDR1 MNHEY, CDR2 SVGAGI. The protocol was immunoSEQ multiplex PCR, while the TCRdb copy is restricted to in-frame clones and leaves out a portion. The sample consists of some 130,000 clones, roughly four fifths of them appearing once. Sequences were obtained from peripheral blood. The receptor comes from a human donor in a cohort sampled during active COVID-19. The gene calls are TRBV6-5 and TRBJ2-1; D perhaps matches TRBD2 (6 bases). CDR3 sequence reads: CASSYRDSLNNEQFF. For the CDR3, the DNA is TGTGCCAGCAGTTACCGGGACTCGCTTAACAATGAGCAGTTCTTC.